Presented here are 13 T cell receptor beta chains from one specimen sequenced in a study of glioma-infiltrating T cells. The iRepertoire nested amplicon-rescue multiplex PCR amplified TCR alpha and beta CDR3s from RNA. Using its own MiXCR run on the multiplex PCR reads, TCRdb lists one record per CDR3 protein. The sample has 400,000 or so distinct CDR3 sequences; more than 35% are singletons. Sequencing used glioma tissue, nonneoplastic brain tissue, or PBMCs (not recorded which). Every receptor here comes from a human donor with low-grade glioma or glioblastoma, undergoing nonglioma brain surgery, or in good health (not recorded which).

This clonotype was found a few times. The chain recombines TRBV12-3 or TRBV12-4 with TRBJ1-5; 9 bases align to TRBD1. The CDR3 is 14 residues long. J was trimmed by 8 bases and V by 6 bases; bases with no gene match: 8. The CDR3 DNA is TGTGCCAGCAGCACAGGACAGGGGTTTGAGCCCCAGCATTTT. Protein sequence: CASSTGQGFEPQHF.

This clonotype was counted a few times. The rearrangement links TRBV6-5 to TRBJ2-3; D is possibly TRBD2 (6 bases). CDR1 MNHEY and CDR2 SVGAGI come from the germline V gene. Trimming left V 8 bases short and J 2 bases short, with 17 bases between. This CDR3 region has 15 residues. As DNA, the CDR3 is TGTGCCAGCGGATCGGGAGCGCGGGACACAGATACGCAGTATTTT. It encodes CASGSGARDTDTQYF.

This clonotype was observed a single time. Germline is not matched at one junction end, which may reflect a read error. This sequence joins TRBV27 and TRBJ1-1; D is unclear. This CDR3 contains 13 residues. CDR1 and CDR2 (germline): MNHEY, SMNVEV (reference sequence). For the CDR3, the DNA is TGTGCCAGAAGTTTGGGAGAGGGAACTGAAGCTTTCTTT. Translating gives CARSLGEGTEAFF.

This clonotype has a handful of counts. For the CDR3, the DNA is TGTGCCAGCAGCCAAGATCTGGGCTTTAGGCAGTATTTT. Its protein is CASSQDLGFRQYF. The J gene is TRBJ2-3, the V gene TRBV3-1, with D hard to call. The V and J ends lost 0 bases and 11 bases respectively, with 12 bases between them. The CDR3 contains 13 residues. Germline V gene data show CDR1 as LGHDT and CDR2 as YNNKEL (reference sequence).

The DNA for the CDR3 is TGTGCCAGCAGCTTTGACAGGGGTAGCACTGAAGCTTTCTTT. Its protein is CASSFDRGSTEAFF. This chain uses TRBV5-5 with TRBJ1-1; 8 bases align to TRBD1. Trimming at V came to 2 bases and at J to 4 bases, leaving 4 bases not matched to a gene. Germline V gene lookup returns CDR1 SGHKS and CDR2 YYEKEE (reference sequence). CDR3 length: 14 residues.

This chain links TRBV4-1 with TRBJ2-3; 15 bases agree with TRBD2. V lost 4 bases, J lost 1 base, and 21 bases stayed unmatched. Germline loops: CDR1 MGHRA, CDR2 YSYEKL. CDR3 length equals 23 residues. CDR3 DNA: TGCGCCAGCAGCCCCGGACAGTTCCGACGGGGACTAGCGGGAGGATCGGGCACAGATACGCAGTATTTT. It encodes CASSPGQFRRGLAGGSGTDTQYF.

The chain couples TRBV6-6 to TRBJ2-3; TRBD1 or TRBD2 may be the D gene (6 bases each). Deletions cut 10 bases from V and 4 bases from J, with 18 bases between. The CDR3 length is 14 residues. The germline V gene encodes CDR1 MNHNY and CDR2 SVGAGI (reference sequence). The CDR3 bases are TGTGCCATCTACCGCGGGGCAGGGGCAGATACGCAGTATTTT. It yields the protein CAIYRGAGADTQYF.

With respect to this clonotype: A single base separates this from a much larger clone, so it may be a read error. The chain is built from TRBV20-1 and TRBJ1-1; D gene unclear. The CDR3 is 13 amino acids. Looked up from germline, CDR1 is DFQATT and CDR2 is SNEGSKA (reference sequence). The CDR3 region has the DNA TGCAGTACTAGATGGGCCTTAACCACTGAAGCTTTCTTT. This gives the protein CSTRWALTTEAFF.

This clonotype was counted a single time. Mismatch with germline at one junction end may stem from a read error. CDR3 amino acids: CASSLYSNQPRHF. CDR3 bases: TGTGCCAGCAGCCTTTATAGCAATCAGCCCCGGCATTTT. The chain links TRBV28 to TRBJ1-5; no clear D gene. CDR1 is MDHEN and CDR2 is SYDVKM in the germline V gene. CDR3 size: 13 residues.

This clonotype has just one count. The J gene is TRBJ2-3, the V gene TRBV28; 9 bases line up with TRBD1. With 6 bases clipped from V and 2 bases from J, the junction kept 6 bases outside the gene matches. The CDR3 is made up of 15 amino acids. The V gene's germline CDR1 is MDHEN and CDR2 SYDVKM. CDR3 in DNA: TGTGCCAGCAGAGCGGGACAGGGCATCACAGATACGCAGTATTTT. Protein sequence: CASRAGQGITDTQYF.

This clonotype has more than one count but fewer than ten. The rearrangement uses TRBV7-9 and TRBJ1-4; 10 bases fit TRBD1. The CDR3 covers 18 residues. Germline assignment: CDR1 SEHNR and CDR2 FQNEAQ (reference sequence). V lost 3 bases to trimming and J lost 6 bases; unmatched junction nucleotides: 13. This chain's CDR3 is CASSLAGQGSSTYEKLFF. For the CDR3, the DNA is TGTGCCAGCAGCTTGGCGGGACAGGGGTCCAGCACCTATGAAAAACTGTTTTTT.

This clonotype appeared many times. The CDR3 DNA is TGTGCCAGCAGTTGGCAGGGTAGTAATGAGCAGTTCTTC. Translating gives CASSWQGSNEQFF. The rearrangement joins TRBV27 to TRBJ2-1, with a possible D match to TRBD1 (5 bases). Trimming left V 4 bases short and J 7 bases short, with 11 bases between. CDR3 size: 13 residues. Germline assignment: CDR1 MNHEY and CDR2 SMNVEV (reference sequence).

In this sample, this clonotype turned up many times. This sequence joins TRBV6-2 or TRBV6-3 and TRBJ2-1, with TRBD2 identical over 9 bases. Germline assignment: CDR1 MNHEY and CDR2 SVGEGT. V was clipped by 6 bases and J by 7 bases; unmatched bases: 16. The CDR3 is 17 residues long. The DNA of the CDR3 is TGTGCCAGCAGACGTCCTGAGCGGGAGGAACTAGAGAATGAGCAGTTCTTC. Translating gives CASRRPEREELENEQFF.